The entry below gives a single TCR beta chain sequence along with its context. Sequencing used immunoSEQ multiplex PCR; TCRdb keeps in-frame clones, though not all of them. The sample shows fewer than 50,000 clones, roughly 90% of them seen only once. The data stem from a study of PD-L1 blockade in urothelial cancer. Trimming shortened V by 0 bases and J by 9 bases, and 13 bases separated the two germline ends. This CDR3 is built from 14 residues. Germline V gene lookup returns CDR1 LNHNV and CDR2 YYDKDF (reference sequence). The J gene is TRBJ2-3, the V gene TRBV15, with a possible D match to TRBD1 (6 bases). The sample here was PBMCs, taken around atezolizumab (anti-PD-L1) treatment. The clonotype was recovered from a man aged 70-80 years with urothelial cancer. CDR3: CATSRDLGGTTQYF. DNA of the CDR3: TGTGCCACCAGCAGAGATCTTGGGGGCACAACGCAGTATTTT.